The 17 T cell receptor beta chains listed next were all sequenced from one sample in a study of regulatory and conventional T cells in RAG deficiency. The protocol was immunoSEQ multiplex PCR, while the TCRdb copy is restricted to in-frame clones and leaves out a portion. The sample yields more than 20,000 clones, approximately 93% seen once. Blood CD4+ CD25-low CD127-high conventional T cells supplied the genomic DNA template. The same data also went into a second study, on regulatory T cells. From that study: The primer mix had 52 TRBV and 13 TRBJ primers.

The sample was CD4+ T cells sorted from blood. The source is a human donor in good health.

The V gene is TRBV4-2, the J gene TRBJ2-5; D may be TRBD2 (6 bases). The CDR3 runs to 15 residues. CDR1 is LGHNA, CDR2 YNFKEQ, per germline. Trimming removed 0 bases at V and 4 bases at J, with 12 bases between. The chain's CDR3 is CASSQDLLAVETQYF. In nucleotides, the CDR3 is TGTGCCAGCAGCCAAGACCTATTAGCGGTAGAGACCCAGTACTTC.

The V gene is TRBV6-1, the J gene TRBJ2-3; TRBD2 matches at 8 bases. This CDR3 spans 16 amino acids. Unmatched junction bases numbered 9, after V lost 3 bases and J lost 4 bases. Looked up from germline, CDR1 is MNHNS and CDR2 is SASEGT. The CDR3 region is CASSDRSGSYADTQYF. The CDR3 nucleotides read TGTGCCAGCAGTGATCGGAGCGGGAGTTATGCAGATACGCAGTATTTT.

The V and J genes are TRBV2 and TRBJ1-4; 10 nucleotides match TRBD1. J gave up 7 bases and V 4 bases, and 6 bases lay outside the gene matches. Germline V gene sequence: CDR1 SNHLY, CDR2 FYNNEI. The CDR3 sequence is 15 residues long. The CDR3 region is CASSVPGQGREKLFF. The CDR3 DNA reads TGTGCCAGCAGTGTACCGGGACAGGGGCGTGAAAAACTGTTTTTT.

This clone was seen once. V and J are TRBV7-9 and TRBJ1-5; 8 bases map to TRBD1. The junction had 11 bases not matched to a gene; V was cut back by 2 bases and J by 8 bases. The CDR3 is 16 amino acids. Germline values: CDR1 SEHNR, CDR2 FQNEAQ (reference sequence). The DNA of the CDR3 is TGTGCCAGCAGCTTAACCCGGGACAGGCCGGAGGAGCCCCAGCATTTT. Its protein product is CASSLTRDRPEEPQHF.

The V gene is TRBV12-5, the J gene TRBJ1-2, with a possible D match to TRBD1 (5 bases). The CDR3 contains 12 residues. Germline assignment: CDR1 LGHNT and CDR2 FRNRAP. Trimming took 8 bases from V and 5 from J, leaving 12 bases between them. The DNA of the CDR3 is TGTGCTAGTTCCTTAGGGGAATATGGCTACACCTTC. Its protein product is CASSLGEYGYTF.

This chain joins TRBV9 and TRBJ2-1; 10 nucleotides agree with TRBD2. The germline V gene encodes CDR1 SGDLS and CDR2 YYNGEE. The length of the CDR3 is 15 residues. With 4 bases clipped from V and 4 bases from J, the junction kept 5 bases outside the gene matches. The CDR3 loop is CASSYGTSEYNEQFF. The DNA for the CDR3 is TGTGCCAGCAGCTACGGGACTAGCGAGTACAATGAGCAGTTCTTC. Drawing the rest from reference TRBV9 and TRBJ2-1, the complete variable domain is DSGVTQTPKHLITATGQRVTLRCSPRSGDLSVYWYQQSLDQGLQFLIQYYNGEERAKGNILERFSAQQFPDLHSELNLSSLELGDSALYFCASSYGTSEYNEQFFGPGTRLTVL.

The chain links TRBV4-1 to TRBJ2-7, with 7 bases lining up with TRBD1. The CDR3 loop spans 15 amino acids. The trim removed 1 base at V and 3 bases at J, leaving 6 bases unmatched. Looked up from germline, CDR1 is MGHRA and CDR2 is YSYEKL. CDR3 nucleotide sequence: TGCGCCAGCAGCCAAGTCCGGGACAGATACTACGAGCAGTACTTC. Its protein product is CASSQVRDRYYEQYF.

CDR3 nucleotide sequence: TGTGCCAGCAGCCAGGGTTCCGGGACTATCCTCACAGATACGCAGTATTTT. Translated, it gives CASSQGSGTILTDTQYF. The chain employs TRBV4-2 and TRBJ2-3; 7 bases agree with TRBD2. V was clipped by 3 bases and J by 2 bases; unmatched bases: 11. This CDR3 contains 17 residues. Germline V gene lookup returns CDR1 LGHNA and CDR2 YNFKEQ.

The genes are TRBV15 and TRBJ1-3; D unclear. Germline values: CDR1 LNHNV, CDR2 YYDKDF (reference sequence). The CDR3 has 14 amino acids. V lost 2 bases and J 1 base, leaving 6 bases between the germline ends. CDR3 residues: CATSRQKSGNTIYF. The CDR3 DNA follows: TGTGCCACCAGCAGACAGAAATCTGGAAACACCATATATTTT.

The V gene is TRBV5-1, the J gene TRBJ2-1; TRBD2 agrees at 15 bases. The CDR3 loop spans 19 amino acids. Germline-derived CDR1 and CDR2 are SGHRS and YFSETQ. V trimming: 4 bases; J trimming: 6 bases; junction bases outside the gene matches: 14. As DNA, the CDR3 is TGCGCCAGCAGCCCCGACGGACTAGCGGGAGGGCATCCCAGCAATGAGCAGTTCTTC. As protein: CASSPDGLAGGHPSNEQFF.

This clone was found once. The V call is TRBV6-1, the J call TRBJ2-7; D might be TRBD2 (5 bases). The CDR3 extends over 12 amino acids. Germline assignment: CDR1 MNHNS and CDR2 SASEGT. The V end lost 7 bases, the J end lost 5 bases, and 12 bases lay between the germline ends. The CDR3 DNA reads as TGTGCCAGCACCCGGGGTTATGACGAGCAGTACTTC. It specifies CASTRGYDEQYF.

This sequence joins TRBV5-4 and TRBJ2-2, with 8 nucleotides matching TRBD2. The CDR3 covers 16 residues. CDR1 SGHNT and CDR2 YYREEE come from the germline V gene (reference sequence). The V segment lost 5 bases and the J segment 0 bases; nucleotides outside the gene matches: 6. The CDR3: CASSPPGLANTGELFF. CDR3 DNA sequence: TGTGCCAGCAGTCCTCCGGGACTAGCGAACACCGGGGAGCTGTTTTTT. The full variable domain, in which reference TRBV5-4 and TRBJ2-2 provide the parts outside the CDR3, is ETGVTQSPTHLIKTRGQQVTLRCSSQSGHNTVSWYQQALGQGPQFIFQYYREEENGRGNFPPRFSGLQFPNYSSELNVNALELDDSALYLCASSPPGLANTGELFFGEGSRLTVL.

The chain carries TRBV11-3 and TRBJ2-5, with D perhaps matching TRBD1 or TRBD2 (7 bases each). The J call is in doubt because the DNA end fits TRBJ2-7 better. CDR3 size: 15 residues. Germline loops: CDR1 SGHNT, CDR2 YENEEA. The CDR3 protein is CASSSGGDSRYEQYF. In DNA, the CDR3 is TGTGCCAGCAGCTCAGGGGGGGACAGTCGGTACGAGCAGTACTTC.

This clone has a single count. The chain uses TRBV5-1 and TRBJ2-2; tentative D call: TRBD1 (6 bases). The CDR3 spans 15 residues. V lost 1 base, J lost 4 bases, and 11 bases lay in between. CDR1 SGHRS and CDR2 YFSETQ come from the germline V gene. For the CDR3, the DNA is TGCGCCAGCAGCTTGATACAGGGTGGCACCGGGGAGCTGTTTTTT. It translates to CASSLIQGGTGELFF. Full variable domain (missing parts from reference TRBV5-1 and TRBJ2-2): KAGVTQTPRYLIKTRGQQVTLSCSPISGHRSVSWYQQTPGQGLQFLFEYFSETQRNKGNFPGRFSGRQFSNSRSEMNVSTLELGDSALYLCASSLIQGGTGELFFGEGSRLTVL.

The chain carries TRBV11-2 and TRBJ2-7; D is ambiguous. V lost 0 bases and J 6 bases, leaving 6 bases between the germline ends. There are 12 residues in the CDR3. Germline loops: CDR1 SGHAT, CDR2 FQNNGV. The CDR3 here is CASSLETGEQYF. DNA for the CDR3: TGTGCCAGCAGCTTAGAGACGGGCGAGCAGTACTTC.

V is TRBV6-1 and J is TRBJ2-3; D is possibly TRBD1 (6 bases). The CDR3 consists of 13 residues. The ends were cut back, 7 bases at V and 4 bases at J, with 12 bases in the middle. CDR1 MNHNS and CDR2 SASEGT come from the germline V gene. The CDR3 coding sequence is TGTGCCAGCAAGACAACAGGGTCAGATACGCAGTATTTT. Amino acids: CASKTTGSDTQYF.

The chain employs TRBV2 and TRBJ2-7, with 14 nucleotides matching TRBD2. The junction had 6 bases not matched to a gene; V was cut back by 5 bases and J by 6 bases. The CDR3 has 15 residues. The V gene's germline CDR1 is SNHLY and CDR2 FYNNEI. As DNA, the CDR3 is TGTGCCAGCAGTTCGGGGACTAGCGGGAGTGGCGAGCAGTACTTC. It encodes CASSSGTSGSGEQYF.